Each of the 11 T cell receptor beta chains below was sequenced from the same sample in a study of blood T cell repertoires in COVID-19 (dated by TCRdb to about 2020). The library came from the immunoSEQ multiplex PCR assay. Sourced from immuneACCESS, this table was stored by TCRdb with only in-frame sequences that have V and J called. A share of the clones is absent; for the studies checked, an unresolved V gene accounts for under half, and the remainder has no known explanation. For this sample there are roughly 200,000 clones; 85% to 90% appear just once. 0.62% of the sample goes to the ten largest clones. Specimen: peripheral blood. The receptors originated from a middle-aged man with acute or convalescent COVID-19.

The chain recombines TRBV19 with TRBJ2-1, with 10 bases that match TRBD2. Germline V gene lookup returns CDR1 LNHDA and CDR2 SQIVND (reference sequence). V lost 6 bases and J lost 7; bases outside the gene matches: 15. This CDR3 contains 17 residues. The CDR3 DNA follows: TGTGCCAGTAGCAAGGGGGCACTAGCGGGGATATGGAATGAGCAGTTCTTC. Its translation is CASSKGALAGIWNEQFF.

The chain recombines TRBV24-1 with TRBJ2-1, with 10 bases fitting TRBD1. This CDR3 is 17 amino acids long. Per germline, CDR1 KGHDR and CDR2 SFDVKD. J was trimmed by 2 bases and V by 1 base; bases with no gene match: 4. Here the CDR3 reads CATSDFRTGGTYNEQFF. The CDR3 DNA reads TGTGCCACCAGTGATTTTAGGACAGGGGGGACCTACAATGAGCAGTTCTTC.

The table lists this clone with a count of one. This chain connects TRBV19 to TRBJ1-2; the D gene is possibly TRBD1 (5 bases). Between the trimmed V and J ends, which lost 6 bases and 2 bases, there was a span of 10 bases. This CDR3 region has 13 residues. The germline V gene encodes CDR1 LNHDA and CDR2 SQIVND (reference sequence). In DNA form, the CDR3 reads TGTGCCAGTAGGACAGCGCAAAACTATGGCTACACCTTC. This sequence encodes CASRTAQNYGYTF.

This chain joins TRBV6-5 and TRBJ1-1, with a tentative D call TRBD1 (6 bases). CDR3 length: 13 amino acids. V lost 0 bases, J lost 8 bases, and 10 bases lay in between. Germline CDR1 reads MNHEY; CDR2 reads SVGAGI. CDR3 residues: CASSYSTGQEAFF. CDR3 bases: TGTGCCAGCAGTTACTCAACGGGACAAGAAGCTTTCTTT.

The genes are TRBV19 and TRBJ2-2; possible D gene TRBD1, 6 bases. The CDR3 is 16 residues long. V gave up 1 base and J gave up 4 bases, with 13 bases separating them. The germline V gene encodes CDR1 LNHDA and CDR2 SQIVND (reference sequence). CDR3 in amino acids: CASSIVGQRSTGELFF. The CDR3 coding sequence is TGTGCCAGTAGTATAGTCGGACAGCGTAGCACCGGGGAGCTGTTTTTT.

The chain employs TRBV9 and TRBJ2-1; 7 nucleotides align to TRBD2. The CDR3 sequence is 15 residues long. CDR1 is SGDLS, CDR2 YYNGEE, per germline. Trimming cost V 3 bases and J 0 bases; bases outside gene matches: 3. CDR3 DNA: TGTGCCAGCAGCGCTAGCGGAAACTCCTACAATGAGCAGTTCTTC. The encoded protein is CASSASGNSYNEQFF. The variable domain in full, completed from reference TRBV9 and TRBJ2-1, reads DSGVTQTPKHLITATGQRVTLRCSPRSGDLSVYWYQQSLDQGLQFLIQYYNGEERAKGNILERFSAQQFPDLHSELNLSSLELGDSALYFCASSASGNSYNEQFFGPGTRLTVL.

The rearrangement links TRBV19 to TRBJ1-5; D is possibly TRBD1 (6 bases). This CDR3 region has 13 residues. CDR1 and CDR2 from the germline V gene are LNHDA and SQIVND (reference sequence). V lost 5 bases and J lost 3, with 8 bases in between. CDR3 in DNA: TGTGCCAGTAGTCGGGACACCAATCAGCCCCAGCATTTT. The encoded protein is CASSRDTNQPQHF.

This clone was detected only a few times. The CDR3 sequence: CASSSGLAYEQYF. The CDR3 DNA sequence: TGTGCCAGCAGTTCGGGACTTGCCTACGAGCAGTACTTC. V and J are TRBV12-3 or TRBV12-4 and TRBJ2-7; D perhaps matches TRBD2 (6 bases). This CDR3 region has 13 residues. V dropped 4 bases and J dropped 2 bases, with 9 bases sitting between them.

This clone came up once. The chain couples TRBV28 to TRBJ1-2, with 9 nucleotides matching TRBD1. This CDR3 has 14 amino acids. Germline values: CDR1 MDHEN, CDR2 SYDVKM. J lost 9 bases, V lost 3 bases, and 8 bases had no gene match. CDR3 amino acids: CASSFRQGGASYTF. The CDR3 DNA reads TGTGCCAGCAGTTTCAGACAGGGGGGGGCGAGCTACACCTTC.

V usage is TRBV6-1 and J usage is TRBJ1-4; D not resolved. Germline CDR1 reads MNHNS; CDR2 reads SASEGT. With 6 bases removed from V and 1 base from J, the gap between germline ends came to 12 bases. The CDR3 totals 15 residues. CDR3 protein: CASSYPPGTNEKLFF. CDR3 nucleotides: TGTGCCAGCAGCTACCCTCCCGGAACTAATGAAAAACTGTTTTTT.

This clone was found once. The rearrangement links TRBV7-9 to TRBJ1-6; the D gene is possibly TRBD1 (5 bases). CDR1 is SEHNR and CDR2 is FQNEAQ in the germline V gene (reference sequence). Trimming took off 0 bases at V and 7 bases at J, with 7 bases between the two ends. The CDR3 contains 14 residues. Here the CDR3 reads CASSLAGPNSPLHF. The CDR3 nucleotides are TGTGCCAGCAGCTTAGCGGGGCCCAATTCACCCCTCCACTTT.